What follows is one T cell receptor (beta chain) and its context. Its antigen is not known. CDR3 length equals 16 residues. This PCR relied on a set of 60 Vbeta primers and 13 Jbeta primers. TCRdb's copy holds only in-frame clones and misses some; the assay was immunoSEQ multiplex PCR. Found here are hundreds of thousands of clones, about 79% of them singletons; the top ten hold about 1.8%. The sample comes from a study of cytomegalovirus exposure and HLA in healthy donors. Study-level results: As a later analysis showed, a missense DCLRE1C variant was linked to trimming of TCR beta V- and J-genes.

The rearrangement uses TRBV1 and TRBJ2-7; the table's D call, TRBD2, was not checked against the DNA. TRBV1 is labeled a pseudogene. The sequence was collected from a man in his late teens or twenties in good health and CMV-seronegative. Sequencing was done on a sample of PBMCs. The CDR3 loop reads CTSSRFQRGYSYEQYF. Here the CDR3 DNA reads TGCACCAGCAGCCGGTTTCAGCGGGGGTACTCCTACGAGCAGTACTTC.